The 21 T cell receptor beta chains reported below all come from one sample, sequenced in a study of shared clonotypes between healthy human individuals. Assay: immunoSEQ multiplex PCR; the TCRdb copy retains only in-frame clones and omits some. The data hold about 1.1 million clones, with roughly 80% observed a single time. Sequencing input: memory CD4+ T cells from PBMCs. Regarding subset: CD45RA-negative fraction. These receptors all come from a man in his late teens or twenties in good health. Some clones in this sample may be carry-over from other donors' samples.

This rearrangement joins TRBV9 to TRBJ2-7; D may be TRBD2 (5 bases). V was pared by 0 bases and J by 2 bases, with 15 bases between. This CDR3 spans 16 amino acids. Germline V gene data show CDR1 as SGDLS and CDR2 as YYNGEE. As DNA, the CDR3 is TGTGCCAGCAGCGTAGGCGAGGCGGGTCCTCCCTACGAGCAGTACTTC. The encoded protein is CASSVGEAGPPYEQYF.

This clone came up once. This rearrangement joins TRBV4-2 to TRBJ1-4, with TRBD1 identical over 10 bases. With V trimmed by 6 bases and J by 8 bases, 12 bases remained unmatched. The CDR3 consists of 16 residues. Per germline, CDR1 LGHNA and CDR2 YNFKEQ. The CDR3 is CASSPAPDRGREKLFF. In DNA, the CDR3 is TGTGCCAGCAGTCCCGCCCCAGACAGGGGGCGGGAAAAACTGTTTTTT.

This clone was seen a few times. The chain carries TRBV27 and TRBJ1-3; D call uncertain. The CDR3 has 13 amino acids. Trimming left V 3 bases short and J 0 bases short, with 3 bases between. Per germline, CDR1 MNHEY and CDR2 SMNVEV (reference sequence). The DNA of the CDR3 is TGTGCCAGCAGTTTTAACTCTGGAAACACCATATATTTT. Translation gives CASSFNSGNTIYF.

This clone was seen once. This sequence joins TRBV30 and TRBJ2-1; D not resolved. With 1 base removed from V and 9 bases from J, the gap between germline ends came to 13 bases. Germline CDR1 and CDR2: GTSNPN and SVGIG (reference sequence). The CDR3 has 13 residues. The CDR3 region has the DNA TGTGCCTGGAGTGCCGACTCCATTGGTGAGCAGTTCTTC. It codes for CAWSADSIGEQFF.

The chain links TRBV18 to TRBJ2-1; possibly TRBD1 for D (6 bases). V lost 0 bases and J lost 3, with 9 bases in between. CDR1 KGHSH and CDR2 LQKENI come from the germline V gene. The CDR3 loop spans 15 amino acids. In DNA, the CDR3 is TGTGCCAGCTCACCACCCACAGGGTACTACAATGAGCAGTTCTTC. Its protein is CASSPPTGYYNEQFF.

The chain carries TRBV7-9 and TRBJ2-3, with D unclear. Trimming removed 7 bases from V and 6 bases from J, with 17 bases in between. Germline CDR1 reads SEHNR; CDR2 reads FQNEAQ (reference sequence). This CDR3 has 14 amino acids. CDR3 sequence (DNA): TGTGCCAGCACCCGTGCCCTGCTCGCGGATACGCAGTATTTT. The encoded protein is CASTRALLADTQYF.

The rearrangement links TRBV27 to TRBJ2-7; 9 bases are shared with TRBD1. V shed 6 bases, J shed 3 bases, and the junction held 12 bases outside the gene matches. Looked up from germline, CDR1 is MNHEY and CDR2 is SMNVEV (reference sequence). The CDR3 totals 16 residues. CDR3 sequence reads: CASSLLPGQGDYEQYF. In nucleotides, the CDR3 is TGTGCCAGCAGCCTACTACCGGGACAGGGAGACTACGAGCAGTACTTC.

The chain has TRBV9 and TRBJ2-4; D gene uncertain. The V gene lost 1 base and the J gene lost 2 bases, with 10 bases spanning the gap. The CDR3 spans 15 residues. Germline CDR1 reads SGDLS; CDR2 reads YYNGEE. CDR3 residues: CASSVTLDPKNIQYF. For the CDR3, the DNA is TGTGCCAGCAGCGTAACCCTCGACCCCAAAAACATTCAGTACTTC.

V gene TRBV9 combines with J gene TRBJ1-5, with a possible D match to TRBD1 (5 bases). Germline-derived CDR1 and CDR2 are SGDLS and YYNGEE. The CDR3 spans 15 residues. V lost 3 bases and J lost 0, with 10 bases in between. The CDR3 bases are TGTGCCAGCAGCGCCCGACAGATTAGCAATCAGCCCCAGCATTTT. Translating gives CASSARQISNQPQHF.

The genes are TRBV2 and TRBJ2-2; 9 bases agree with TRBD1. CDR1 and CDR2 (germline): SNHLY, FYNNEI. Trimming cost V 7 bases and J 9 bases; bases outside gene matches: 9. This CDR3 spans 14 amino acids. As DNA, the CDR3 is TGTGCCAGCATCGCGGACAGGGGTTTTCGGGAGCTGTTTTTT. Protein product: CASIADRGFRELFF.

Worth noting for this clone: The junction departs from the called germline gene at one end, perhaps through a read error. Other DNA sequences within the sample encode an identical CDR3. The chain combines TRBV28 with TRBJ1-1, with D hard to call. Germline V CDR1 and CDR2: MDHEN, SYDVKM. This CDR3 is built from 13 residues. The CDR3 reads CASSPTENTEAFF. CDR3 sequence (DNA): TGTGCCAGCAGTCCAACAGAGAACACTGAAGCCTTCTTT. Full variable domain (rest looked up from reference TRBV28 and TRBJ1-1): DVKVTQSSRYLVKRTGEKVFLECVQDMDHENMFWYRQDPGLGLRLIYFSYDVKMKEKGDIPEGYSVSREKKERFSLILESASTNQTSMYLCASSPTENTEAFFGQGTRLTVV.

The genes are TRBV29-1 and TRBJ2-4, with 7 bases fitting TRBD2. CDR1 is SQVTM and CDR2 is ANQGSEA in the germline V gene. V trimming: 7 bases; J trimming: 0 bases; junction bases outside the gene matches: 6. The CDR3 runs 14 residues. CDR3 bases: TGCAGCGGGGAGGGTCAACTAGCCAAAAACATTCAGTACTTC. Translated: CSGEGQLAKNIQYF.

V usage is TRBV5-1 and J usage is TRBJ2-3; 10 bases fit TRBD2. The CDR3 consists of 16 residues. Unmatched junction bases numbered 6, after V lost 1 base and J lost 4 bases. Germline lookup yields CDR1 SGHRS and CDR2 YFSETQ. Here the CDR3 reads CASSLKVLAGADTQYF. The CDR3 coding sequence is TGCGCCAGCAGCTTGAAGGTTCTAGCGGGAGCAGATACGCAGTATTTT.

This rearrangement joins TRBV29-1 to TRBJ2-7, with 9 positions matching TRBD2. The V and J ends lost 5 bases and 0 bases, in that order; junction bases with no gene match: 5. Germline values: CDR1 SQVTM, CDR2 ANQGSEA. This CDR3 contains 14 residues. The CDR3 sequence: CSVRLAVSSYEQYF. CDR3 nucleotide sequence: TGCAGCGTTCGACTAGCGGTTAGCTCCTACGAGCAGTACTTC.

The chain is built from TRBV5-1 and TRBJ2-1; D is possibly TRBD2 (5 bases). Trimming cost V 5 bases and J 6 bases, with 12 bases left between them. This CDR3 has 13 residues. Germline loops: CDR1 SGHRS, CDR2 YFSETQ. CDR3 sequence reads: CASRADSVNEQFF. CDR3 bases: TGCGCCAGCAGAGCGGACTCGGTCAATGAGCAGTTCTTC.

The chain carries TRBV7-3 and TRBJ2-5; TRBD1 is a possible D gene (6 bases). V gave up 1 base and J gave up 1 base, with 10 bases separating them. This CDR3 is built from 15 residues. The germline V gene has CDR1 SGHTA and CDR2 FQGTGA. The DNA of the CDR3 is TGTGCCAGCAGCTTAATTGGCAGGGGCCAAGAGACCCAGTACTTC. Protein product: CASSLIGRGQETQYF.

The V gene is TRBV5-1, the J gene TRBJ2-3, with TRBD2 matching 7 bases. The CDR3 length is 15 residues. Trimming at V came to 5 bases and at J to 0 bases, leaving 6 bases not matched to a gene. CDR1 and CDR2 from the germline V gene are SGHRS and YFSETQ. DNA of the CDR3: TGCGCCAGCAGGTGGGGAGGGCCTAGCACAGATACGCAGTATTTT. Translation: CASRWGGPSTDTQYF.

This clone turned up a few times. The V call is TRBV5-1, the J call TRBJ2-1; TRBD2 might be the D (6 bases). The CDR3 is 15 residues long. Trimming removed 3 bases from V and 0 bases from J, with 10 bases in between. The germline CDR1 and CDR2 sequences are SGHRS and YFSETQ. Here the CDR3 reads CASSSTSSSYNEQFF. The CDR3, as DNA: TGCGCCAGCAGCTCAACTAGCAGCTCCTACAATGAGCAGTTCTTC.

There are many counts of this clone. This chain joins TRBV6-1 and TRBJ2-1; 8 nucleotides agree with TRBD2. V lost 7 bases, J lost 2 bases, and 4 bases stayed unmatched. Germline assignment: CDR1 MNHNS and CDR2 SASEGT. There are 14 residues in the CDR3. The CDR3, as DNA: TGTGCCAGCAAAAAGCGGGAGACCTACAATGAGCAGTTCTTC. This sequence encodes CASKKRETYNEQFF.

About this clone: With a much larger clone just one base away, this may be a read error. The same CDR3 arises from other DNA sequences in this sample as well. The chain carries TRBV7-3 and TRBJ1-1; weak D call: TRBD1 (6 bases). Germline V gene lookup returns CDR1 SGHTA and CDR2 FQGTGA. The CDR3 spans 13 residues. V was cut by 5 bases and J by 1 base, with 8 bases left in between. The DNA of the CDR3 is TGTGCCAGCAGCCGGACAGCGAACACTGAAGCTTTCTTT. Its translation: CASSRTANTEAFF.

This chain joins TRBV27 and TRBJ1-1; 7 nucleotides agree with TRBD1. V shed 6 bases and J 6 bases; nucleotides not matched to a gene: 7. Looked up from germline, CDR1 is MNHEY and CDR2 is SMNVEV (reference sequence). The CDR3 extends over 13 amino acids. The CDR3, as DNA: TGTGCCAGCAGGGTACAGGGGTCGTCTGAAGCTTTCTTT. It specifies CASRVQGSSEAFF.